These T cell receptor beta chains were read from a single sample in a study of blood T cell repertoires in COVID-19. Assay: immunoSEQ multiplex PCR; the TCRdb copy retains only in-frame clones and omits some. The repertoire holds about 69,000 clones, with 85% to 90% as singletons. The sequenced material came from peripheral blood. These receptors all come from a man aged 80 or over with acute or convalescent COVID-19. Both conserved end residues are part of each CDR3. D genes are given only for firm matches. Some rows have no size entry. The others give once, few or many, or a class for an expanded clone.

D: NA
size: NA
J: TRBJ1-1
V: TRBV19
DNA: TGTGCCAGCCCTCACTCATTGGGGGGGACTGAAGCTTTCTTT
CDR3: CASPHSLGGTEAFF

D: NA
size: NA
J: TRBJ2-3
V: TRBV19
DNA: TGTGCCAGTAGTGACAGCAACACAGATACGCAGTATTTT
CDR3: CASSDSNTDTQYF

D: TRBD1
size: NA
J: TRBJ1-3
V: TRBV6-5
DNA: TGTGCCAGCAGTAGGACAGGGACTGGAAACACCATATATTTT
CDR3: CASSRTGTGNTIYF

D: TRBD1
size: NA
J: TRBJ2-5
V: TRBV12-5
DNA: TGTGCTAGTGGTGTCTCCGGGACAGGGGAGACCCAGTACTTC
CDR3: CASGVSGTGETQYF

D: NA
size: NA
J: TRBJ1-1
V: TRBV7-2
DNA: TGTGCCAGCAGCTTAGCAGGCGGAAGGAACACTGAAGCTTTCTTT
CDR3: CASSLAGGRNTEAFF

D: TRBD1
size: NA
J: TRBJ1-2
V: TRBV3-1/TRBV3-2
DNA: TGTGCCAGCAGCCGACAGGGGGTAAATGGCTACACCTTC
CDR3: CASSRQGVNGYTF

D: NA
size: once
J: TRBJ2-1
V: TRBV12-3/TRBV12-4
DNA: TGTGCCAGCAGTTTGAGGAATGAGCAGTTCTTC
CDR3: CASSLRNEQFF

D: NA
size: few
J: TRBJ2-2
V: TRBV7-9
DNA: TGTGCCAGCAGCCGCGACAGAAACACCGGGGAGCTGTTTTTT
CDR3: CASSRDRNTGELFF

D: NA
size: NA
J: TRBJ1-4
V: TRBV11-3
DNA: TGTGCCAGCAGCAAACAGGGAGGGGAAAAACTGTTTTTT
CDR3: CASSKQGGEKLFF

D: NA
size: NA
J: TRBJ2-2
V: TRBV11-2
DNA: TGTGCCAGCCGAATCCTACCCCCAGGGGAGCTGTTTTTT
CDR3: CASRILPPGELFF

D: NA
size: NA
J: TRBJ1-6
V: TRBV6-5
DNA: TGTGCCAGCAGTTACACGGATTCACCCCTCCACTTT
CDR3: CASSYTDSPLHF

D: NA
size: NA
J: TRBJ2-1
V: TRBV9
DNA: TGTGCCAGCAGCGTAGTGGCAGGGGTCAATGAGCAGTTCTTC
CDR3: CASSVVAGVNEQFF

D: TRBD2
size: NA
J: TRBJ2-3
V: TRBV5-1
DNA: TGCGCCAGCAGCCTGGCGGGAGGGCCAGATACGCAGTATTTT
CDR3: CASSLAGGPDTQYF

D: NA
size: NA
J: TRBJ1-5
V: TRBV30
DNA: TGTGCCTGGAGTTATGGAGTCAGCGGTGGTAGCAATCAGCCCCAGCATTTT
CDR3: CAWSYGVSGGSNQPQHF